The 7 T cell receptor beta chains reported below all come from one sample, sequenced in a study of T cells in women clearing cervical HPV infection. Profiling relied on immunoSEQ multiplex PCR, and the TCRdb table lists in-frame clones only, not all of them. This listing includes roughly 22,000 clones. The sequenced material came from blood buffy coat. These receptors all stem from a woman between 18 and 69 years old with a cervical HPV16 infection that either progressed to CIN3+ or cleared (not recorded which).

Of note for this clone: The read terminates 3 residues before the CDR3 end, so the remaining end is supplied by the germline J gene. The chain has TRBV7-2 and TRBJ2-5; D not certain. Trimming shortened V by 3 bases and J by 3 bases, and 8 bases separated the two germline ends. Germline V gene lookup returns CDR1 SGHTA and CDR2 FQGNSA. This CDR3 has 13 residues. CDR3 protein: CASSFSVKETQYF. The sequenced part of the CDR3 DNA is TGTGCCAGCAGCTTTAGTGTGAAAGAGACC.

A remark on this clone: The read ends 3 residues shy of where the CDR3 ends; the end is completed using the germline J gene. The chain employs TRBV29-1 and TRBJ2-3; the D gene is possibly TRBD1 (6 bases). CDR3 length: 15 amino acids. Germline-derived CDR1 and CDR2 are SQVTM and ANQGSEA. The DNA read from the CDR3 is TGCAGCGTTGATTCCCCCCGGGGACATCAAGAGACG. As protein: CSVDSPRGHQET. The complete CDR3 protein is CSVDSPRGHQETQYF.

The CDR3 sequence: CSARGGQGDYYEQYF. CDR3 DNA (partial): TGCAGTGCTAGAGGAGGACAGGGGGACTACTACGAG. The V gene is TRBV20-1, the J gene TRBJ2-7; TRBD1 matches at 10 bases. The read ends 3 residues shy of where the CDR3 ends; the end is completed using the germline J gene. The ends lost 1 base at V and 3 bases at J; junction bases unmatched: 6. Germline V gene data show CDR1 as DFQATT and CDR2 as SNEGSKA (reference sequence). This CDR3 region has 15 residues.

A remark on this clone: With the read ending 3 residues before the CDR3 end, the germline J gene is used to fill in that end. This chain connects TRBV7-6 to TRBJ2-1; D ambiguous. Germline CDR1 SGHVS, CDR2 FNYEAQ. V dropped 1 base and J dropped 0 bases, with 7 bases sitting between them. The CDR3 loop spans 15 amino acids. The chain's CDR3 is CASSLGESSYNEQFF. CDR3 DNA, as far as it was read: TGTGCCAGCAGCTTAGGCGAGAGCTCCTACAATGAG.

This clone counts as medium-sized by frequency. The read halts 3 residues ahead of the CDR3 end, with the missing end drawn from the germline J gene. The chain couples TRBV18 to TRBJ2-3; a weak D match, TRBD1 (5 bases). The CDR3 is made up of 13 amino acids. Germline V gives CDR1 KGHSH, CDR2 LQKENI. Between the trimmed V and J ends, which lost 5 bases and 4 bases, there was a span of 10 bases. The CDR3 loop reads CASSSSGPDTQYF. CDR3 DNA (partial): TGTGCCAGCTCATCTTCAGGGCCAGATACG.

For this clone: The CDR3 extends 3 residues past the end of the read, so its final part is completed from the germline J gene. J is TRBJ1-5 and V is TRBV2, with TRBD1 matching 9 bases. Per the germline V gene, CDR1 is SNHLY and CDR2 is FYNNEI. V lost 6 bases and J lost 6; bases outside the gene matches: 9. This CDR3 spans 15 amino acids. CDR3 DNA, as far as it was read: TGTGCCAGCAGACGGGACAGGGCAGAAAGTCAGCCC. It codes for CASRRDRAESQP. The whole CDR3 sequence is CASRRDRAESQPQHF.

A remark on this clone: The CDR3 end lies 3 residues beyond the end of the read and is filled in from the germline J gene. The gene calls are TRBV30 and TRBJ1-5; D not resolved. CDR3 length: 12 residues. Germline V gene sequence: CDR1 GTSNPN, CDR2 SVGIG (reference sequence). Trimming stripped 0 bases from V and 5 bases from J, with 5 bases between. The DNA read from the CDR3 is TGTGCCTGGAGTGTAAAGCATCAGCCC. Protein sequence: CAWSVKHQP. In full, the CDR3 is CAWSVKHQPQHF. The full variable domain, its missing parts supplied by reference TRBV30 and TRBJ1-5, is SQTIHQWPATLVQPVGSPLSLECTVEGTSNPNLYWYRQAAGRGLQLLFYSVGIGQISSEVPQNLSASRPQDRQFILSSKKLLLSDSGFYLCAWSVKHQPQHFGDGTRLSIL.